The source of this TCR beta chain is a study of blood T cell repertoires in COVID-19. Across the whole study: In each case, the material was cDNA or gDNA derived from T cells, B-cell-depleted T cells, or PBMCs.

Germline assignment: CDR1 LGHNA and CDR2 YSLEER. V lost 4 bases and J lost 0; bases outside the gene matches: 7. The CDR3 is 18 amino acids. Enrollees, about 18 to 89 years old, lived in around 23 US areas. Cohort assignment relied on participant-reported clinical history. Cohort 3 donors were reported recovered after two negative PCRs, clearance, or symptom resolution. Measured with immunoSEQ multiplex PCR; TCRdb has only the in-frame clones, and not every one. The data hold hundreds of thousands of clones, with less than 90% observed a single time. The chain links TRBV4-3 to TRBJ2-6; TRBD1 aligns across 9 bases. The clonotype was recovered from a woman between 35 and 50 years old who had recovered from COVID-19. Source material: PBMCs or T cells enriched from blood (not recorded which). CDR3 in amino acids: CASSPHRGLSSGANVLTF. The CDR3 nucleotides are TGCGCCAGCAGCCCACACAGGGGGCTTAGCTCTGGGGCCAACGTCCTGACTTTC.